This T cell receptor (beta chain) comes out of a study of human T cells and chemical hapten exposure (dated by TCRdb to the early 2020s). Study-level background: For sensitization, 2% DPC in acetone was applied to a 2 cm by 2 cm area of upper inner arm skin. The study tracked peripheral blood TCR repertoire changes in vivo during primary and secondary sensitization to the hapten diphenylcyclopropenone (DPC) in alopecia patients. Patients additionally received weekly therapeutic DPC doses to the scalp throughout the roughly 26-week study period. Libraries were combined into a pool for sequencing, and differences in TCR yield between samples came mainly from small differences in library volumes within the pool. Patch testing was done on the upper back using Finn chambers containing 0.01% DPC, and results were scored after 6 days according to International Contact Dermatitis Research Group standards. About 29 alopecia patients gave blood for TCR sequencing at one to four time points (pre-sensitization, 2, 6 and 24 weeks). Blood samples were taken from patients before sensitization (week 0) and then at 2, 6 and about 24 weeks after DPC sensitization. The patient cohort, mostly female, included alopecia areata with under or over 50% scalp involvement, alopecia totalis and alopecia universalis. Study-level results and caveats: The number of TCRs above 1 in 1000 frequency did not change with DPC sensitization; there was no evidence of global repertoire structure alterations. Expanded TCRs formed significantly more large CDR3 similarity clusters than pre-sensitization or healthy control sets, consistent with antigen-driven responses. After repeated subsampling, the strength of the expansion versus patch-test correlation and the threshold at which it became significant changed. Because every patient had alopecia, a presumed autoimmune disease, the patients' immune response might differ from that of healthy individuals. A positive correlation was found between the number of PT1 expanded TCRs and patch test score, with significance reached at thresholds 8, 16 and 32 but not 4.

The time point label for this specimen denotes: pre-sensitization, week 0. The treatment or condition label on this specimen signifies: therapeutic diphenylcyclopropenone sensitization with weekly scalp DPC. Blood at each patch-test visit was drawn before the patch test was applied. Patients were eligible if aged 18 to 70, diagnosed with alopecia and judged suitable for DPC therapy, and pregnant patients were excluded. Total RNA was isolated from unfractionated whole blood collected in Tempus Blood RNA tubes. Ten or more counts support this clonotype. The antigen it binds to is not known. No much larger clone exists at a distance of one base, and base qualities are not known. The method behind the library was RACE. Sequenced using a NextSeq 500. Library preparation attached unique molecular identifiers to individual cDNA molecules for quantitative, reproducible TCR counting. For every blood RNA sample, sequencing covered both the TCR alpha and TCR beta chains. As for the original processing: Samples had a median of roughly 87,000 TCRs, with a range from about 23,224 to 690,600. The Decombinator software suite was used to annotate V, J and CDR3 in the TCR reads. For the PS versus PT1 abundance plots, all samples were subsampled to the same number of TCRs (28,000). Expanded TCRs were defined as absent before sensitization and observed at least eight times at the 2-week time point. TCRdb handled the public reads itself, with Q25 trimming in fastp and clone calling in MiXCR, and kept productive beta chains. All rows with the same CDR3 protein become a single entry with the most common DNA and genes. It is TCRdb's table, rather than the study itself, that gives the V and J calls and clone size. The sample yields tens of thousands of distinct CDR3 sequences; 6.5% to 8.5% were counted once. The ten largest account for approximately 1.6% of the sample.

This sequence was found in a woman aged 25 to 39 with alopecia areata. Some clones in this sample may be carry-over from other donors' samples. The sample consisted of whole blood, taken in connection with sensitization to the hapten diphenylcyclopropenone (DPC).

The DNA is TGCAGTGCTAGCCCCCTAACTAGCGGGGGTTTTGAGACCCAGTACTTC. Its protein product is CSASPLTSGGFETQYF. The sequence joins TRBV20-1 to TRBJ2-5, and 11 junction bases match TRBD2. The germline V gene encodes CDR1 DFQATT and CDR2 SNEGSKA (reference sequence). V is cut back by 3 bases and J by 5 bases, with 11 bases in the junction unmatched. Including the terminal cysteine and phenylalanine, the CDR3 comprises 16 residues. The CDR3 DNA has 48 bases and is translated from base 1.